The sequence of this T cell receptor (beta chain) was determined in a study of blood T cell repertoires in COVID-19. Looking at the study overall: COVID-19 samples collected from the United States, Italy and Spain covered acute and convalescent phases. PBMCs, B-cell-depleted T cells, or T cells were the source of the cDNA or gDNA that made up the material.

Germline CDR1 reads LGHDT; CDR2 reads YNNKEL (reference sequence). The CDR3 length is 14 residues. Trimming removed 1 base from V and 3 bases from J, with 7 bases in between. This clone was observed once. In the source study's methods: Scientists estimated how many nucleated cells there were by amplifying reference gene primers. Data came from immunoSEQ multiplex PCR; TCRdb stores just in-frame clones and leaves some out. Clone size and V and J calls were adopted from that table, with D and trimming inferred from the DNA. The table shows tens of thousands of clones, with more than 80% occurring only once.

The sample comprised peripheral blood. The chain carries TRBV3-1 (or the pseudogene TRBV3-2) and TRBJ2-4, with D possibly being TRBD2 (6 bases). The sequence derives from a man older than 75 with acute or convalescent COVID-19. The CDR3 protein is CASSQGGGKNIQYF. CDR3 coding DNA: TGTGCCAGCAGCCAAGGGGGAGGCAAAAACATTCAGTACTTC.